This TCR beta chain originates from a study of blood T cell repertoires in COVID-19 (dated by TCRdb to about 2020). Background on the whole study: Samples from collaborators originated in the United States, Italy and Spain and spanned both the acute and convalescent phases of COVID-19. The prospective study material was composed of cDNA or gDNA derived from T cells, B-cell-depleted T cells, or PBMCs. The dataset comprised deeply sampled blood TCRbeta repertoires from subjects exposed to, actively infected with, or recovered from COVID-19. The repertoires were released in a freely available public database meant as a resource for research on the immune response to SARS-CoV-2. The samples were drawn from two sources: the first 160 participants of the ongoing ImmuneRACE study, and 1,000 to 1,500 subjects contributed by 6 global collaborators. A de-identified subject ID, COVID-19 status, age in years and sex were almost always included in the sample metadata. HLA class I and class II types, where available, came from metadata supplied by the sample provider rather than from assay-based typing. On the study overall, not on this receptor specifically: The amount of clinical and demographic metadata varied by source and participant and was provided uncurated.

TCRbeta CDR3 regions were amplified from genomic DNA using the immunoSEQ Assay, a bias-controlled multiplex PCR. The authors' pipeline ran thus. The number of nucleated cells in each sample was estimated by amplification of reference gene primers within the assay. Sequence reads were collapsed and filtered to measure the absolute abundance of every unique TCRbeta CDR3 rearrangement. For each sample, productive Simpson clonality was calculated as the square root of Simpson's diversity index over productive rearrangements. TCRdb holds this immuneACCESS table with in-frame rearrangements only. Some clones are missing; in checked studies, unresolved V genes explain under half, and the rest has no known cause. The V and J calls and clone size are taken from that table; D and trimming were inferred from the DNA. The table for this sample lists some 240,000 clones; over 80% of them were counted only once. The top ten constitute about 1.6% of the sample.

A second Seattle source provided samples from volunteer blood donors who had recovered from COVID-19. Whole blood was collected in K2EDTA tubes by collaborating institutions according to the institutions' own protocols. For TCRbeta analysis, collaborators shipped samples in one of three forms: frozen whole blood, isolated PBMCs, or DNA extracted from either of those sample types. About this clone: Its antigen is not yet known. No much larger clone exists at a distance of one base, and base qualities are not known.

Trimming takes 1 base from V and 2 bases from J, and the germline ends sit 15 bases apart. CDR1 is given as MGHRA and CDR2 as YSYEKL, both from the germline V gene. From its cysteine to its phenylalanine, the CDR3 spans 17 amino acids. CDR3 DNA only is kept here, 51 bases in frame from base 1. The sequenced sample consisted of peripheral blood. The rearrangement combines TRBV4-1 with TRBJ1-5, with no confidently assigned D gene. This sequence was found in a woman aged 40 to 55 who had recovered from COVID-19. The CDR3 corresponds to CASSQASRSWGNQPQHF. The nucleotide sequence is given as TGCGCCAGCAGCCAAGCATCGAGGTCTTGGGGCAATCAGCCCCAGCATTTT.